Listed below are T cell receptor beta chains from one sample, sequenced in a study of T cells after yellow fever vaccination. TCRdb processed the 5' RACE reads anew with MiXCR; each CDR3 protein has one entry. The sample lists 96,000 or so distinct CDR3 sequences; approximately 8.4% were seen once. The sample here was CD8+ T cells not binding an NS4B(214-222) dextramer, sorted from PBMCs, taken approximately 15 days after the first yellow fever vaccination. Receptor source: a man aged 18-30 years who received the YFV17D yellow fever vaccine. CDR3s include the opening cysteine and the closing phenylalanine or tryptophan. The D gene is left open where the match is weak. Size values are once, few and many counts, or a class for expanded clones, and some rows have none.

TGCGCCAGCGGCCCAGGCGACACGAACACTGAAGCTTTCTTT	CASGPGDTNTEAFF	-	-	TRBJ1-1	TRBV5-1
TGCGCCAGCAGCCAAGTGTTAGGCCCCACAGATACGCAGTATTTT	CASSQVLGPTDTQYF	-	-	TRBJ2-3	TRBV4-3
TGTGCCAGCAGTTTAGAGGCACATGAAAAACTGTTTTTT	CASSLEAHEKLFF	-	many	TRBJ1-4	TRBV12-3/TRBV12-4
TGTGCCAGCAGCTTAGTTTTAGGGGTCGGTGAAGCTTTCTTT	CASSLVLGVGEAFF	-	-	TRBJ1-1	TRBV7-9
TGTGCCAGCAGTTACTCGGTGGGCCAGGTGGGCAATCAGCCCCAGCATTTT	CASSYSVGQVGNQPQHF	-	-	TRBJ1-5	TRBV6-5
TGCAGCGTTGTGTACAGAACCCAAGAGACCCAGTACTTC	CSVVYRTQETQYF	-	-	TRBJ2-5	TRBV29-1
TGTGCCAGTAGTATTATCAGGGCTGGATACAATGAGCAGTTCTTC	CASSIIRAGYNEQFF	-	-	TRBJ2-1	TRBV19
TGCGCCAGCAGCCGGATCGGCTTGAACACTGAAGCTTTCTTT	CASSRIGLNTEAFF	-	few	TRBJ1-1	TRBV4-1
TGTGCCAGCAGCCCCTTTTTGACTAGCGAATACAATGAGCAGTTCTTC	CASSPFLTSEYNEQFF	TRBD2	-	TRBJ2-1	TRBV7-2
TGTGCCATCACCCTGACCGGGGTCTACACCTTC	CAITLTGVYTF	-	few	TRBJ1-2	TRBV10-3
TGTGCCAGCAAATCAGGGGTCCCCACAGATACGCAGTATTTT	CASKSGVPTDTQYF	-	-	TRBJ2-3	TRBV27
TGCAGCGTTGAAGATCCTATTGAGGGGAACTTGGATACGCAGTATTTT	CSVEDPIEGNLDTQYF	-	-	TRBJ2-3	TRBV29-1
TGTGCCACCAGCAGAGTGAGGGTGGGGGGCACAGATACGCAGTATTTT	CATSRVRVGGTDTQYF	-	few	TRBJ2-3	TRBV15
TGCAGCGTTGATGGGCTAGCGGGGGCCAACACCGGGGAGCTGTTTTTT	CSVDGLAGANTGELFF	TRBD2	many	TRBJ2-2	TRBV29-1
TGTGCCAGCAGCTTAGACATATCCCCGGTGGTAGTATACCAAGAGACCCAGTACTTC	CASSLDISPVVVYQETQYF	-	-	TRBJ2-5	TRBV11-1
TGTGCCAGCAGCTTGTATACGCCTAGCGGATACAATGAGCAGTTCTTC	CASSLYTPSGYNEQFF	TRBD2	many	TRBJ2-1	TRBV5-6
TGTGCCAGTGGGACAGAAACCTACGAGCAGTACTTC	CASGTETYEQYF	TRBD1	few	TRBJ2-7	TRBV7-9
TGTGCCAGCAGCTCCGGTAGCGGGGGGGCCCAAGAGACCCAGTACTTC	CASSSGSGGAQETQYF	TRBD2	-	TRBJ2-5	TRBV11-2
TGCAGTGCTAGTGACACCTACGAGCAGTACTTC	CSASDTYEQYF	-	-	TRBJ2-7	TRBV20-1
TGTGCCAGCAGCGTAGGTCCGGGATTCGGCTACGAGCAGTACTTC	CASSVGPGFGYEQYF	-	-	TRBJ2-7	TRBV9
TGTGCCAGCAGCCAAGCCGTGACTAGCGGGGGGGATACGCAGTATTTT	CASSQAVTSGGDTQYF	TRBD2	few	TRBJ2-3	TRBV3-1
TGTGCCAGCAGCCTCAGTAACGATAATGAGCAGTTCTTC	CASSLSNDNEQFF	-	-	TRBJ2-1	TRBV12-3/TRBV12-4
TGTTCCAGCAGTTACTCCCGGACTAGCGGGGGGGGCCTCCAAGAGACCCAGTACTTC	CSSSYSRTSGGGLQETQYF	TRBD2	-	TRBJ2-5	TRBV6-2/TRBV6-3
TGCAGCGTTGAGGGGTCCAGGGGGAAGACAGATACGCAGTATTTT	CSVEGSRGKTDTQYF	TRBD1	-	TRBJ2-3	TRBV29-1
TGTGCCAGCAGCCAGGGGGAAGCTGGAAACACCATATATTTT	CASSQGEAGNTIYF	-	few	TRBJ1-3	TRBV3-1
TGCGCCAGCAGCTTGGCCGTTTCGGGGGCCGCGGGTGAAAAACTGTTTTTT	CASSLAVSGAAGEKLFF	-	few	TRBJ1-4	TRBV5-1
TGTGCCAGCAGCCGACAGGATAGCAATCAGCCCCAGCATTTT	CASSRQDSNQPQHF	-	-	TRBJ1-5	TRBV7-9
TGTGCCAGCAGTTACTTAGGCACTAGCGGGGGGGCAGCAGATACGCAGTATTTT	CASSYLGTSGGAADTQYF	TRBD2	-	TRBJ2-3	TRBV6-5